These 23 T cell receptor beta chains share one sample of origin, sequenced in a study of T cell changes during pregnancy in multiple sclerosis. Libraries were prepared by immunoSEQ multiplex PCR; TCRdb keeps only in-frame clonotypes and omits some of them. Counted here are tens of thousands of clones, 87% occurring once; the ten biggest clones make up 0.75% to 1%. The sample consisted of CD4+ T cells from peripheral blood mononuclear cells, taken after pregnancy. The receptors derive from a female donor with multiple sclerosis, enrolled in a pregnancy study.

The chain joins TRBV30 to TRBJ1-1; no firm D call. CDR3 size: 13 residues. In germline, CDR1 is GTSNPN, CDR2 SVGIG (reference sequence). V lost 4 bases and J lost 0, with 9 bases in between. The CDR3 nucleotides are TGTGCCTGGACGAGGCGCTTGAACACTGAAGCTTTCTTT. Translation gives CAWTRRLNTEAFF. The whole variable domain, remainder taken from reference TRBV30 and TRBJ1-1, is SQTIHQWPATLVQPVGSPLSLECTVEGTSNPNLYWYRQAAGRGLQLLFYSVGIGQISSEVPQNLSASRPQDRQFILSSKKLLLSDSGFYLCAWTRRLNTEAFFGQGTRLTVV.

The chain has TRBV11-2 and TRBJ2-5; perhaps TRBD1 as D (6 bases). The CDR3 is made up of 16 amino acids. The germline V gene encodes CDR1 SGHAT and CDR2 FQNNGV. Between the trimmed V and J ends, which lost 1 base and 5 bases, there was a span of 17 bases. The CDR3 sequence: CASSLGAQGGWETQYF. The CDR3 DNA sequence: TGTGCCAGCAGCTTAGGGGCACAGGGTGGGTGGGAGACCCAGTACTTC.

The chain employs TRBV7-2 and TRBJ1-1; TRBD1 agrees at 8 bases. With V trimmed by 5 bases and J by 1 base, 6 bases remained unmatched. Per germline, CDR1 SGHTA and CDR2 FQGNSA. There are 15 residues in the CDR3. The CDR3 protein is CASSPTGGTNTEAFF. CDR3 DNA: TGTGCCAGCAGCCCAACAGGGGGTACGAACACTGAAGCTTTCTTT.

The chain joins TRBV10-3 to TRBJ1-1, with 8 bases identical to TRBD1. CDR1 ENHRY and CDR2 SYGVKD come from the germline V gene. V dropped 9 bases and J dropped 4; count of bases not matched to a gene: 7. The CDR3 consists of 13 residues. The CDR3 loop reads CAISPGQVTEAFF. The CDR3 DNA sequence: TGTGCCATTTCACCGGGACAGGTCACTGAAGCTTTCTTT.

This sequence joins TRBV7-6 and TRBJ1-1, with D maybe TRBD1 (6 bases). The CDR3 has 13 amino acids. Germline V gives CDR1 SGHVS, CDR2 FNYEAQ. V was shortened by 5 bases and J by 1 base, with 8 bases between the two germline ends. The CDR3 sequence: CASSRGQNTEAFF. CDR3 nucleotides: TGTGCCAGCAGCCGGGGACAGAACACTGAAGCTTTCTTT.

The V and J genes are TRBV5-1 and TRBJ2-7, with D maybe TRBD2 (5 bases). Germline assignment: CDR1 SGHRS and CDR2 YFSETQ. Between the trimmed V and J ends, which lost 4 bases and 2 bases, there was a span of 16 bases. The CDR3 contains 15 residues. The CDR3 DNA sequence: TGCGCCAGCAGCGATCCGGGAACACCCGCCTACGAGCAGTACTTC. Translating it yields CASSDPGTPAYEQYF.

V and J are TRBV7-2 and TRBJ2-3; TRBD1 matches 9 bases. The germline gives CDR1 SGHTA, CDR2 FQGNSA. The CDR3 runs to 15 residues. V trimming: 4 bases; J trimming: 7 bases; junction bases outside the gene matches: 9. CDR3 nucleotide sequence: TGTGCCAGCAGCTCAACAGGGGGCCTCGGGTATACGCAGTATTTT. Protein product: CASSSTGGLGYTQYF. The full variable domain, completed using reference TRBV7-2 and TRBJ2-3, is GAGVSQSPSNKVTEKGKDVELRCDPISGHTALYWYRQSLGQGLEFLIYFQGNSAPDKSGLPSDRFSAERTGGSVSTLTIQRTQQEDSAVYLCASSSTGGLGYTQYFGPGTRLTVL.

The V gene is TRBV28, the J gene TRBJ1-5; D is perhaps TRBD1 (6 bases). The CDR3 has 15 residues. Per germline, CDR1 MDHEN and CDR2 SYDVKM. The V and J ends lost 2 bases and 6 bases respectively, with 14 bases between them. The CDR3 protein is CASSLGGGVRQPQHF. CDR3 in DNA: TGTGCCAGCAGTTTAGGAGGGGGGGTACGTCAGCCCCAGCATTTT.

The chain has TRBV6-5 and TRBJ1-5, with 11 positions matching TRBD1. With V trimmed by 6 bases and J by 4 bases, 5 bases remained unmatched. This CDR3 region has 15 residues. Per germline, CDR1 MNHEY and CDR2 SVGAGI. The CDR3 reads CASRAGTGGNQPQHF. In DNA, the CDR3 is TGTGCCAGCAGGGCCGGGACAGGGGGTAATCAGCCCCAGCATTTT.

This sequence joins TRBV7-9 and TRBJ1-4; perhaps TRBD1 as D (6 bases). The CDR3 spans 16 residues. Between the trimmed V and J ends, which lost 5 bases and 0 bases, there was a span of 13 bases. Germline values: CDR1 SEHNR, CDR2 FQNEAQ (reference sequence). CDR3 nucleotide sequence: TGTGCCAGCAGCCGCGACACAGGGCCAACTAATGAAAAACTGTTTTTT. This sequence encodes CASSRDTGPTNEKLFF.

V usage is TRBV11-3 and J usage is TRBJ2-1, with TRBD2 matching over 10 bases. CDR3 size: 16 residues. Germline CDR1 and CDR2: SGHNT and YENEEA. Trimming cost V 4 bases and J 4 bases; bases outside gene matches: 7. The CDR3 protein is CASSSRLAGGYNEQFF. The CDR3 coding sequence is TGTGCCAGCAGCTCGCGACTAGCGGGCGGATACAATGAGCAGTTCTTC.

Here the CDR3 DNA reads TGTGCCAGCAGTTTGAAAGGACTAGCGGGGGGAACCTACAATGAGCAGTTCTTC. It codes for CASSLKGLAGGTYNEQFF. This chain links TRBV27 with TRBJ2-1, with 14 positions matching TRBD2. Germline-derived CDR1 and CDR2 are MNHEY and SMNVEV (reference sequence). V shed 3 bases and J 2 bases; nucleotides not matched to a gene: 6. This CDR3 contains 18 residues.

This clone appeared once. V and J are TRBV28 and TRBJ2-1; 10 bases agree with TRBD2. Per the germline V gene, CDR1 is MDHEN and CDR2 is SYDVKM. V lost 0 bases to trimming and J lost 13 bases; unmatched junction nucleotides: 6. This CDR3 is 14 amino acids long. CDR3 coding DNA: TGTGCCAGCAGTTTATGGGAGCGGGGGGGCCGTCAGTTCTTC. The encoded protein is CASSLWERGGRQFF.

V and J are TRBV5-1 and TRBJ2-1, with a weak D call TRBD1 (5 bases). Per the germline V gene, CDR1 is SGHRS and CDR2 is YFSETQ. V was trimmed by 6 bases and J by 4 bases, leaving 17 bases between them. The CDR3 runs 15 residues. The CDR3 nucleotides read TGCGCCAGCAAGCCCTTGACAGAGTATTACAATGAGCAGTTCTTC. This codes for CASKPLTEYYNEQFF.

This clone was seen only once. The chain's CDR3 is CASSTMNNEKLFF. The CDR3 DNA reads as TGTGCCAGCAGCACAATGAATAATGAAAAACTGTTTTTT. The J gene is TRBJ1-4, the V gene TRBV5-6; no definite D call. The germline gives CDR1 SGHDT, CDR2 YYEEEE. The length of the CDR3 is 13 residues. Trimming shortened V by 4 bases and J by 4 bases, and 8 bases separated the two germline ends.

This clone was seen a handful of times. This chain joins TRBV9 and TRBJ1-1, with D possibly TRBD1 on 6 matching bases. Trimming left V 0 bases short and J 6 bases short, with 15 bases between. Germline CDR1 is SGDLS and CDR2 is YYNGEE. The CDR3 loop spans 15 amino acids. CDR3 sequence reads: CASSVGTEHIAEAFF. CDR3 nucleotides: TGTGCCAGCAGCGTAGGGACAGAGCATATCGCTGAAGCTTTCTTT.

V and J are TRBV30 and TRBJ2-1; TRBD1 matches at 12 bases. The CDR3 has 14 amino acids. Losses at the gene ends were 8 bases for V and 9 bases for J; bases not matched to a gene: 11. CDR1 and CDR2 from the germline V gene are GTSNPN and SVGIG (reference sequence). The CDR3 spells CAGHRDRGRGEQFF. CDR3 nucleotides: TGTGCCGGCCACCGGGACAGGGGGCGGGGTGAGCAGTTCTTC.

This clone was found a few times. J is TRBJ2-7 and V is TRBV7-9, with 11 bases that match TRBD2. The CDR3 is 15 residues long. Germline-derived CDR1 and CDR2 are SEHNR and FQNEAQ (reference sequence). The trim removed 3 bases at V and 4 bases at J, leaving 5 bases unmatched. The chain's CDR3 is CASSLFGLAGYEQYF. CDR3 bases: TGTGCCAGCAGCTTGTTCGGACTAGCGGGTTACGAGCAGTACTTC. The variable domain in full, with the rest retrieved from reference TRBV7-9 and TRBJ2-7, is DTGVSQNPRHKITKRGQNVTFRCDPISEHNRLYWYRQTLGQGPEFLTYFQNEAQLEKSRLLSDRFSAERPKGSFSTLEIQRTEQGDSAMYLCASSLFGLAGYEQYFGPGTRLTVT.

This clone was picked up a small number of times. The rearrangement links TRBV28 to TRBJ1-2; D is unclear. V was cut by 3 bases and J by 8 bases, with 7 bases left in between. CDR1 is MDHEN and CDR2 is SYDVKM in the germline V gene. There are 11 residues in the CDR3. For the CDR3, the DNA is TGTGCCAGCAGTTTCCGGTCGGGCTACACCTTC. Translation: CASSFRSGYTF.

The chain recombines TRBV2 with TRBJ1-1; 9 nucleotides agree with TRBD1. The CDR3 consists of 15 residues. V trimming: 5 bases; J trimming: 5 bases; junction bases outside the gene matches: 9. CDR1 SNHLY and CDR2 FYNNEI come from the germline V gene. CDR3: CASSWAAQGATEAFF. CDR3 sequence (DNA): TGTGCCAGCAGTTGGGCGGCACAGGGGGCAACTGAAGCTTTCTTT.

The rearrangement uses TRBV28 and TRBJ2-3; 8 bases fit TRBD2. V gave up 6 bases and J gave up 7 bases; unmatched junction bases: 15. The CDR3 contains 16 residues. The V gene's germline CDR1 is MDHEN and CDR2 SYDVKM. The CDR3: CASRPNLAGRRYTQYF. The CDR3 nucleotides are TGTGCCAGCAGGCCCAACTTAGCGGGGCGCCGCTATACGCAGTATTTT.

The chain joins TRBV15 to TRBJ2-5; 12 bases map to TRBD1. Losses at the gene ends were 1 base for V and 4 bases for J; bases not matched to a gene: 4. The germline V gene has CDR1 LNHNV and CDR2 YYDKDF (reference sequence). CDR3 length: 16 amino acids. The DNA for the CDR3 is TGTGCCACCAGCAGAGGAGGGACAGGGGGCCTAGAGACCCAGTACTTC. It translates to CATSRGGTGGLETQYF.

The rearrangement joins TRBV19 to TRBJ1-1, with 9 bases that match TRBD1. The trim removed 3 bases at V and 4 bases at J, leaving 6 bases unmatched. The CDR3 has 15 amino acids. Germline V lookup: CDR1 LNHDA, CDR2 SQIVND (reference sequence). CDR3 DNA: TGTGCCAGTAGTATCGGACAGGGGTTGGGCACTGAAGCTTTCTTT. Translation: CASSIGQGLGTEAFF.